Presented here are 9 T cell receptor beta chains from one specimen sequenced in a study of brain T cells in children with intractable seizures. The table came from immunoSEQ multiplex PCR; TCRdb's copy has only in-frame clones and leaves some out. Seen here are hundreds of thousands of clones, about 93% observed once, and the top ten hold 5.7%. Sample time point: blood from clinic visit 5 months post-surgery; TSC patient then seizure free. Sequencing was performed on peripheral blood, taken more than 4 months after surgery. These receptors came from a boy under two years old with tuberous sclerosis and intractable seizures.

This sequence joins TRBV27 and TRBJ2-2; D remains unclear. The germline gives CDR1 MNHEY, CDR2 SMNVEV (reference sequence). CDR3 length: 13 residues. V was cut by 5 bases and J by 3 bases, with 7 bases left in between. Here the CDR3 reads CASSLHYTGELFF. The CDR3 bases are TGTGCCAGCAGTCTCCATTACACCGGGGAGCTGTTTTTT.

This sequence joins TRBV30 and TRBJ2-7, with a tentative D call TRBD2 (6 bases). CDR1 GTSNPN and CDR2 SVGIG come from the germline V gene (reference sequence). The CDR3 runs to 14 residues. For the CDR3, the DNA is TGTGCCTGGAGTGTTGGGGGTCGGGGGACTCGCCTCTGGGTC. The encoded protein is CAWSVGGRGTRLWV.

The chain combines TRBV2 with TRBJ2-3; D gene unclear. V was shortened by 3 bases and J by 2 bases, with 12 bases between the two germline ends. This CDR3 comprises 15 residues. Per germline, CDR1 SNHLY and CDR2 FYNNEI. CDR3 protein: CASSDRSAATDTQYF. The CDR3 DNA follows: TGTGCCAGCAGTGATAGGAGTGCGGCCACAGATACGCAGTATTTT.

The CDR3 sequence is CASVPAWTGEQYF. CDR3 DNA sequence: TGTGCCAGCGTCCCCGCCTGGACAGGCGAGCAGTACTTC. V gene TRBV2 combines with J gene TRBJ2-7; 7 positions match TRBD1. Germline trimming cut 8 bases from V and 6 bases from J; bases unmatched to any gene: 10. The CDR3 loop spans 13 amino acids. Germline V gene lookup returns CDR1 SNHLY and CDR2 FYNNEI.

This chain connects TRBV6-5 to TRBJ2-7; D possibly corresponds to TRBD1 (6 bases). Trimming left V 4 bases short and J 5 bases short, with 12 bases between. Looked up from germline, CDR1 is MNHEY and CDR2 is SVGAGI. The CDR3 extends over 13 amino acids. CDR3 in amino acids: CASSLQGRNEQYF. Here the CDR3 DNA reads TGTGCCAGCAGTTTACAGGGACGCAACGAGCAGTACTTC.

CDR3 sequence: CASSAGTGYSTGANVLTF. CDR3 bases: TGTGCCAGCAGTGCCGGGACAGGGTACTCCACTGGGGCCAACGTCCTGACTTTC. This chain links TRBV2 with TRBJ2-6, with TRBD1 matching over 9 bases. Germline CDR1 SNHLY, CDR2 FYNNEI. The CDR3 loop spans 18 amino acids. After removal of 4 bases from V and 2 bases from J, the junction contained 9 bases not matched to a gene.

The V call is TRBV24-1, the J call TRBJ1-1; no reliable D call. Germline V gene lookup returns CDR1 KGHDR and CDR2 SFDVKD. The CDR3 extends over 14 amino acids. V lost 3 bases and J 1 base, leaving 8 bases between the germline ends. CDR3 loop: CATSDGPANTEAFF. CDR3 sequence (DNA): TGTGCCACCAGTGATGGCCCGGCGAACACTGAAGCTTTCTTT.

This clone was observed a single time. The rearrangement links TRBV6-5 to TRBJ1-6; the D is unclear. The length of the CDR3 is 16 residues. Per germline, CDR1 MNHEY and CDR2 SVGAGI. Trimming took off 0 bases at V and 8 bases at J, with 14 bases between the two ends. In nucleotides, the CDR3 is TGTGCCAGCAGTTACTCGATGTATGCGCGGGATTCACCCCTCCACTTT. This gives the protein CASSYSMYARDSPLHF.

The CDR3 nucleotides are TGTGCCAGTAGTACCCCGGACGACCTGGAGACCCAGTACTTC. This codes for CASSTPDDLETQYF. The J gene is TRBJ2-5, the V gene TRBV19; D is uncertain. With 4 bases removed from V and 5 bases from J, the gap between germline ends came to 14 bases. The CDR3 runs 14 residues. Germline V CDR1 and CDR2: LNHDA, SQIVND (reference sequence).